These 6 T cell receptor beta chains share one sample of origin, sequenced in a study of blood T cell repertoires in COVID-19. Sequenced by immunoSEQ multiplex PCR; TCRdb stores in-frame clones only, minus some. The data contain approximately 160,000 clones, about 90% of them singletons. The sequencing input was PBMCs or T cells enriched from blood (not recorded which). Every receptor here comes from a woman aged 45-59 years who had recovered from COVID-19.

J is TRBJ1-5 and V is TRBV7-2; 9 positions agree with TRBD1. V lost 2 bases and J lost 3; bases outside the gene matches: 5. This CDR3 comprises 16 residues. CDR1 and CDR2 from the germline V gene are SGHTA and FQGNSA. CDR3 nucleotides: TGTGCCAGCAGCTTACGGACAGGGGCCGACAATCAGCCCCAGCATTTT. Translated, it gives CASSLRTGADNQPQHF.

This clone was observed a few times. The chain is built from TRBV2 and TRBJ1-1; D is undetermined. The CDR3 length is 13 residues. The V gene lost 8 bases and the J gene lost 8 bases, with 18 bases spanning the gap. Germline V lookup: CDR1 SNHLY, CDR2 FYNNEI. As DNA, the CDR3 is TGTGCCAGCGATAAGACGGGGAAGCGGGAAGCTTTCTTT. It encodes CASDKTGKREAFF.

The V call is TRBV24-1, the J call TRBJ1-2; TRBD1 is a possible D gene (5 bases). This CDR3 region has 12 residues. Germline CDR1 KGHDR, CDR2 SFDVKD. Trimming pared 12 bases from V and 4 bases from J, leaving 14 bases between. Written as DNA, the CDR3 is TGTGCCGTCAGCCGGGACTCCTATGGCTACACCTTC. It yields the protein CAVSRDSYGYTF.

As DNA, the CDR3 is TGTGCCAGCAGTTTTTTCCGACAGGGGGCGCGGAACACTGAAGCTTTCTTT. Translated, it gives CASSFFRQGARNTEAFF. The chain has TRBV28 and TRBJ1-1; TRBD1 matches 10 bases. Per the germline V gene, CDR1 is MDHEN and CDR2 is SYDVKM. This CDR3 comprises 17 residues. V shed 3 bases and J 1 base; nucleotides not matched to a gene: 8. Supplemented by reference TRBV28 and TRBJ1-1, the full variable domain reads DVKVTQSSRYLVKRTGEKVFLECVQDMDHENMFWYRQDPGLGLRLIYFSYDVKMKEKGDIPEGYSVSREKKERFSLILESASTNQTSMYLCASSFFRQGARNTEAFFGQGTRLTVV.

The V and J genes are TRBV29-1 and TRBJ2-3, with D unclear. The V and J ends lost 7 bases and 0 bases respectively, with 14 bases between them. There are 14 residues in the CDR3. CDR1 SQVTM and CDR2 ANQGSEA come from the germline V gene. The CDR3 nucleotides read TGCAGCGCCCAGATGGGCCCAAGCACAGATACGCAGTATTTT. It is translated as CSAQMGPSTDTQYF.

V gene TRBV28 combines with J gene TRBJ1-2; perhaps TRBD1 as D (5 bases). The CDR3 length is 14 residues. The V end lost 3 bases, the J end lost 5 bases, and 13 bases lay between the germline ends. CDR1 MDHEN and CDR2 SYDVKM come from the germline V gene. CDR3 coding DNA: TGTGCCAGCAGTTTGGGGCAGCAGATATATGGCTACACCTTC. Encoded protein: CASSLGQQIYGYTF.